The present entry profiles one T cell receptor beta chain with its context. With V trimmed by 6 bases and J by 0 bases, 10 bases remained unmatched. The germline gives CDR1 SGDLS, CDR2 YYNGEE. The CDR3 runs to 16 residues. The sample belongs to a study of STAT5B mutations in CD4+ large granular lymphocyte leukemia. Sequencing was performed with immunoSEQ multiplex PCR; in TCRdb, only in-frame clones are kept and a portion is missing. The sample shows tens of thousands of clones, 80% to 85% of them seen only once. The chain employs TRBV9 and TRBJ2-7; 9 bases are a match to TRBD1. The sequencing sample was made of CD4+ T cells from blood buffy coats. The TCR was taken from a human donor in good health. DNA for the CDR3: TGTGCCAGCACCGGGGGACAGGGCCGACACTCCTACGAGCAGTACTTC. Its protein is CASTGGQGRHSYEQYF.